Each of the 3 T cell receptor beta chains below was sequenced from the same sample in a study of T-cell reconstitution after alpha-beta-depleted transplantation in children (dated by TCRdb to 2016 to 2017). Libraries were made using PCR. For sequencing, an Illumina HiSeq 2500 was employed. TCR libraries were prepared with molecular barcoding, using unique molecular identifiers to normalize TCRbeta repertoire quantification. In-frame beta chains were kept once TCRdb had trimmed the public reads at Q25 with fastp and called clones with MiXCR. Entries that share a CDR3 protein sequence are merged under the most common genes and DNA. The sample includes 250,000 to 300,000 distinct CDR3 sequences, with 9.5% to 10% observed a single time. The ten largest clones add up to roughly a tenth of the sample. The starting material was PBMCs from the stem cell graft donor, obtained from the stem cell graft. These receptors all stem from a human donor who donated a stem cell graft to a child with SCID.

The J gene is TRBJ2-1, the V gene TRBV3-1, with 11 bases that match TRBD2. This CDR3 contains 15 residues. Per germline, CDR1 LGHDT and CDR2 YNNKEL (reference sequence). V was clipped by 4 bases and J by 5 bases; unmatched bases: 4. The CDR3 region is CASSRSSGGNNEQFF. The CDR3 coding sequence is TGTGCCAGCAGCCGATCTAGCGGGGGGAACAATGAGCAGTTCTTC.

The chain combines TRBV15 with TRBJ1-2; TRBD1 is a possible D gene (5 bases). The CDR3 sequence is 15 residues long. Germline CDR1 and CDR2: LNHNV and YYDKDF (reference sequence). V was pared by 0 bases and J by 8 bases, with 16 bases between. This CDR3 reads CATSRDLGQGGGYTF. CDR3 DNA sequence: TGTGCCACCAGCAGAGATCTCGGGCAGGGTGGAGGCTACACCTTC.

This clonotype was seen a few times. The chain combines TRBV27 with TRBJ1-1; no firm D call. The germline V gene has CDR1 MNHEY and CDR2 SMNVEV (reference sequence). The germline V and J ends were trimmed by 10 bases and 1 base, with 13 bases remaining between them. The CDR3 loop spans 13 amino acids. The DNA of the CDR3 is TGTGCCACCCGTTGGAGGAGGAACACTGAAGCTTTCTTT. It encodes CATRWRRNTEAFF.